This TCR beta chain was observed in a study of blood T cell repertoires in COVID-19. At the level of the study: The study drew acute and convalescent COVID-19 samples from the United States, Italy and Spain.

Authors' analysis steps: Amplification from reference gene primers served as the basis for estimated nucleated cell counts. Using immunoSEQ multiplex PCR, the repertoire was profiled, and TCRdb retains in-frame clones only, with some absent. V, J and clone size derive from that table, while D and trimming were established from the DNA sequence. The sample includes roughly 34,000 clones, over 70% of them seen just once. Between the trimmed V and J ends, which lost 8 bases and 1 base, there was a span of 6 bases. The CDR3 is made up of 13 amino acids. CDR1 is LNHDA, CDR2 SQIVND, per germline (reference sequence).

This sequence was found in an elderly man with active COVID-19. The sample consisted of peripheral blood. The chain uses TRBV19 and TRBJ2-6; no definite D call. CDR3 nucleotides: TGTGCCAGTGGGCCATCTGGGGCCAACGTCCTGACTTTC. Protein sequence: CASGPSGANVLTF. The complete variable domain, with remaining parts taken from reference TRBV19 and TRBJ2-6, reads DGGITQSPKYLFRKEGQNVTLSCEQNLNHDAMYWYRQDPGQGLRLIYYSQIVNDFQKGDIAEGYSVSREKKESFPLTVTSAQKNPTAFYLCASGPSGANVLTFGAGSRLTVL.